This T cell receptor (beta chain) was documented in a study of cytomegalovirus exposure and HLA in healthy donors. Findings of the study overall: For most TCR sequences rarity was the rule, although some public TCRs occurred in many donors. The study recorded over 150 TCR beta chains that were cytomegalovirus-associated. One later analysis, an examination of the roughly 130 validation repertoires, found that first-cohort TCR clusters tended to co-occur in them.

The CDR3 extends over 14 amino acids. Germline CDR1 SQVTM, CDR2 ANQGSEA. V lost 6 bases to trimming and J lost 0 bases; unmatched junction nucleotides: 4. With regard to this clone: What it binds is unknown.

The data were produced by immunoSEQ multiplex PCR, yet TCRdb's version contains in-frame clones alone and is incomplete. The table has under 250,000 clones, more than 75% seen once; the top ten hold approximately 2%. This rearrangement joins TRBV29-1 to TRBJ2-2; the match to TRBD1 covers 7 bases. The sequenced sample was PBMCs. This TCR derives from a woman aged 18-29 years in good health and CMV-seropositive. The CDR3 here is CSVTGTANTGELFF. CDR3 sequence (DNA): TGCAGCGTGACCGGGACAGCGAACACCGGGGAGCTGTTTTTT.